This T cell receptor (beta chain) was identified in a study of blood T cell repertoires in COVID-19. Some clones are missing from TCRdb's copy, which holds only in-frame ones; the method was immunoSEQ multiplex PCR. In the table there are 200,000 or so clones, 75% to 90% of which are singletons. The germline CDR1 and CDR2 sequences are LNHDA and SQIVND (reference sequence). V shed 10 bases and J 1 base; nucleotides not matched to a gene: 8. The CDR3 totals 15 residues. Assignment of participants to cohorts was predicated upon participant-reported clinical history. The V call is TRBV19, the J call TRBJ2-2; 8 positions match TRBD1. The sequence was collected from a woman under 30 in a cohort exposed to, infected with or recovered from COVID-19 (not recorded which). Source material: PBMCs or T cells enriched from blood (not recorded which). CDR3 sequence (DNA): TGTGCCACCTCTATAACAGGGGGGAACACCGGGGAGCTGTTTTTT. Its protein is CATSITGGNTGELFF.